Each of the 13 T cell receptor beta chains below was sequenced from the same sample in a study of CD8+CD57+ T cells in acquired aplastic anemia. Both TCR beta VDJ combination and CDR3 sequence profiling were carried out. Genomic DNA was the template for this profiling. TCRdb recomputed calls from the reads with MiXCR, one row per CDR3 protein. The sample holds just over 400,000 distinct CDR3 sequences, roughly 64% seen once. The sample was sorted CD4+, CD8+, or CD8+CD57+ T cells (not recorded which) from PBMCs. Receptor source: a human donor in good health, serving as a control.

The chain is built from TRBV27 and TRBJ2-5; D could derive from TRBD1 or TRBD2 (5 bases each). The CDR3 consists of 15 residues. Trimming removed 5 bases from V and 2 bases from J, with 15 bases in between. Germline V gene data show CDR1 as MNHEY and CDR2 as SMNVEV (reference sequence). This chain's CDR3 is CASSLDYGAQETQYF. The CDR3 DNA reads TGTGCCAGCAGTCTAGATTACGGGGCTCAAGAGACCCAGTACTTC.

The chain joins TRBV5-1 to TRBJ2-7, with TRBD1 as a possible D gene (6 bases). Germline-derived CDR1 and CDR2 are SGHRS and YFSETQ. The V end was cut by 3 bases, the J end by 9 bases, with 16 bases between. The CDR3 consists of 13 residues. Written as DNA, the CDR3 is TGCGCCAGCAGCTCCAGACAGGTAATGGGGCAGTACTTC. Its protein is CASSSRQVMGQYF.

This clonotype was counted a few times. This sequence joins TRBV29-1 and TRBJ1-1, with TRBD1 as a possible D gene (5 bases). Trimming took 5 bases from V and 6 from J, leaving 13 bases between them. This CDR3 spans 12 amino acids. Germline V gene lookup returns CDR1 SQVTM and CDR2 ANQGSEA. CDR3 sequence: CSVQWEGPEAFF. As DNA, the CDR3 is TGCAGCGTTCAGTGGGAGGGACCTGAAGCTTTCTTT.

This clonotype was seen ten or more times. V usage is TRBV4-3 and J usage is TRBJ1-2, with D unclear. V was pared by 0 bases and J by 5 bases, with 16 bases between. Germline lookup yields CDR1 LGHNA and CDR2 YSLEER. The CDR3 length is 16 residues. The CDR3: CASSQDIGFGGYGYTF. As DNA, the CDR3 is TGCGCCAGCAGCCAAGATATAGGGTTTGGTGGTTATGGCTACACCTTC.

A note on this clonotype: As the CDR3 is not closed by the conserved phenylalanine or tryptophan, this likely results from a read error. The limits of the CDR3 on the DNA are not certain, so only TCRdb's listed CDR3 is given. The chain employs TRBV7-9 and TRBJ1-1; whether TRBD1, the table's D call, matches the DNA was not checked. The germline CDR1 and CDR2 sequences are SEHNR and FQNEAQ (reference sequence). The CDR3 totals 13 residues, both ends included. The CDR3 reads CASSLRRTAVGDE.

V gene TRBV9 combines with J gene TRBJ2-7; TRBD2 might be the D (6 bases). Germline assignment: CDR1 SGDLS and CDR2 YYNGEE. The V gene lost 4 bases and the J gene lost 5 bases, with 19 bases spanning the gap. The CDR3 has 15 amino acids. CDR3 protein: CASSRGGTVVDEQYF. As DNA, the CDR3 is TGTGCCAGCAGCCGAGGCGGGACTGTTGTCGACGAGCAGTACTTC.

About this clonotype: A read error may explain this, as a much larger clone is one base away. The chain is built from TRBV20-1 and TRBJ1-1, with 7 nucleotides matching TRBD1. There are 14 residues in the CDR3. Looked up from germline, CDR1 is DFQATT and CDR2 is SNEGSKA (reference sequence). The V gene end was trimmed by 4 bases and the J gene end by 3 bases; junction bases not matched to a gene: 8. In nucleotides, the CDR3 is TGCAGTGCTAAAGGGGGCCGGACGGACACTGAAGCTTTCTTT. Residues: CSAKGGRTDTEAFF.

Notes on this clonotype: A read error may produce the germline difference seen at one junction end. The rearrangement uses TRBV7-7 and TRBJ2-7, with D perhaps matching TRBD2 (6 bases). TRBJ2-1 matches the DNA end more closely, so the J call is doubtful. The CDR3 has 14 amino acids. Per the germline V gene, CDR1 is SSHAT and CDR2 is FNYEAQ (reference sequence). This CDR3 is CASSSSRWGDAQFF. In DNA form, the CDR3 reads TGTGCTAGCAGCTCCTCGAGGTGGGGGGATGCCCAGTTCTTC.

About this clonotype: Given the absence of the conserved phenylalanine or tryptophan at the CDR3 end, a read error is likely. The DNA is omitted, as the CDR3 cannot be located on it reliably, and the CDR3 follows TCRdb's listing. J is TRBJ1-6 and V is TRBV7-3. The CDR3 has 13 residues if both end residues are counted. Germline CDR1 is SGHTA and CDR2 is FQGTGA. CDR3 residues: CASSLDDKAPDQQ.

This clonotype was seen a handful of times. The rearrangement links TRBV29-1 to TRBJ2-5, with 12 bases identical to TRBD2. The length of the CDR3 is 14 residues. The V segment lost 4 bases and the J segment 6 bases; nucleotides outside the gene matches: 6. Germline loops: CDR1 SQVTM, CDR2 ANQGSEA. The DNA for the CDR3 is TGCAGCGTTGTTCTACTAGCGGGAGGAAAGACCCAGTACTTC. Amino acids: CSVVLLAGGKTQYF.

This clonotype was recorded many times. The chain has TRBV9 and TRBJ1-2; D might be TRBD1 (6 bases). This CDR3 is built from 13 residues. CDR1 SGDLS and CDR2 YYNGEE come from the germline V gene. With 0 bases removed from V and 5 bases from J, the gap between germline ends came to 8 bases. The DNA for the CDR3 is TGTGCCAGCAGCGTAGGTACAGGGTATGGCTACACCTTC. This translates into CASSVGTGYGYTF.

This clonotype was seen ten or more times. The CDR3 DNA sequence: TGTGCCAGTAGTATAAGGTACACCGAAACCTACGAGCAGTACTTC. Translating it yields CASSIRYTETYEQYF. The chain is built from TRBV19 and TRBJ2-7; D is unclear. The CDR3 is 15 amino acids. Trimming pared 2 bases from V and 2 bases from J, leaving 13 bases between. CDR1 and CDR2 (germline): LNHDA, SQIVND (reference sequence).

As regards this clonotype: Mismatch with germline at one junction end may stem from a read error. The J gene is TRBJ2-3, the V gene TRBV10-3; possibly TRBD1 or TRBD2 for D (7 bases each). Germline CDR1 reads ENHRY; CDR2 reads SYGVKD. CDR3 size: 14 residues. The CDR3 reads CAISAPDRDYTHTF. The CDR3, as DNA: TGTGCCATCAGTGCGCCCGACAGGGACTATACGCACACCTTT.